Listed here are 27 T cell receptor beta chains from one sample, sequenced in a study of cytomegalovirus exposure and HLA in healthy donors. Primers for the PCR totalled 60 Vbeta and 13 Jbeta. Sequencing used immunoSEQ multiplex PCR; TCRdb keeps in-frame clones, though not all of them. Of 140,000 or so clones in the sample, roughly 70% were seen once. The material sequenced was PBMCs. These receptors came from a woman aged 40-49 years in good health and CMV-seronegative.

This chain connects TRBV9 to TRBJ2-1; 10 bases line up with TRBD2. V dropped 0 bases and J dropped 5; count of bases not matched to a gene: 2. Germline assignment: CDR1 SGDLS and CDR2 YYNGEE. The CDR3 consists of 15 residues. CDR3 nucleotides: TGTGCCAGCAGCGTAGTCAGCGGGGGGGACAATGAGCAGTTCTTC. This sequence encodes CASSVVSGGDNEQFF.

The CDR3 bases are TGTGCCAGCAGTTACACCGGGACAGGGGCCTACAATGAGCAGTTCTTC. Translating gives CASSYTGTGAYNEQFF. The rearrangement links TRBV6-5 to TRBJ2-1; 10 bases line up with TRBD1. The V and J ends lost 2 bases and 2 bases, in that order; junction bases with no gene match: 3. The CDR3 runs to 16 residues. Germline V gives CDR1 MNHEY, CDR2 SVGAGI.

J is TRBJ2-1 and V is TRBV6-1; TRBD2 matches at 10 bases. The CDR3 spans 16 residues. Germline CDR1 reads MNHNS; CDR2 reads SASEGT. V trimming: 4 bases; J trimming: 4 bases; junction bases outside the gene matches: 7. The CDR3 sequence: CASSGSSGSRYNEQFF. CDR3 in DNA: TGTGCCAGCAGTGGTTCTAGCGGGAGTAGGTACAATGAGCAGTTCTTC.

The rearrangement joins TRBV27 to TRBJ2-7; a possible D gene is TRBD2 (6 bases). This CDR3 has 14 amino acids. V was pared by 5 bases and J by 2 bases, with 13 bases between. The germline V gene encodes CDR1 MNHEY and CDR2 SMNVEV (reference sequence). The CDR3 DNA reads as TGTGCCAGCAGTATCAGCGGGCCGACCTACGAGCAGTACTTC. Translating gives CASSISGPTYEQYF.

This clone has just one count. This rearrangement joins TRBV5-1 to TRBJ1-2; D unresolved. Per germline, CDR1 SGHRS and CDR2 YFSETQ. Trimming left V 4 bases short and J 2 bases short, with 15 bases between. This CDR3 has 15 amino acids. The CDR3 DNA follows: TGCGCCAGCAGCCCGGTGCCGAACTTAAACTATGGCTACACCTTC. Translating it yields CASSPVPNLNYGYTF.

The chain has TRBV28 and TRBJ1-1, with TRBD1 identical over 8 bases. CDR3 length: 16 residues. CDR1 MDHEN and CDR2 SYDVKM come from the germline V gene. With V trimmed by 2 bases and J by 0 bases, 5 bases remained unmatched. The CDR3 region is CASSLPDRAMNTEAFF. CDR3 nucleotide sequence: TGTGCCAGCAGTTTACCGGACAGGGCGATGAACACTGAAGCTTTCTTT.

The chain combines TRBV30 with TRBJ1-1; D is possibly TRBD1 (6 bases). CDR3 length: 18 residues. The V gene's germline CDR1 is GTSNPN and CDR2 SVGIG (reference sequence). The ends were cut back, 2 bases at V and 1 base at J, with 23 bases in the middle. The CDR3 sequence is CAWSFPSPHGQKNTEAFF. Written as DNA, the CDR3 is TGTGCCTGGAGTTTCCCGTCCCCCCACGGACAGAAGAACACTGAAGCTTTCTTT.

The J gene is TRBJ1-5, the V gene TRBV6-5, with no clear D. Deletions cut 4 bases from V and 2 bases from J, with 12 bases between. CDR1 MNHEY and CDR2 SVGAGI come from the germline V gene. This CDR3 region has 15 residues. CDR3 nucleotide sequence: TGTGCCAGCAGTTTTCCCTCGAGGGGCAATCAGCCCCAGCATTTT. As protein: CASSFPSRGNQPQHF.

This clone was found once. This rearrangement joins TRBV18 to TRBJ1-3, with 8 bases fitting TRBD1. J was trimmed by 1 base and V by 2 bases; bases with no gene match: 4. This CDR3 region has 16 residues. CDR1 is KGHSH, CDR2 LQKENI, per germline. The CDR3, as DNA: TGTGCCAGCTCACCAGCTCAGGGGGCTTCTGGAAACACCATATATTTT. It yields the protein CASSPAQGASGNTIYF.

This clone appeared once. The chain uses TRBV7-9 and TRBJ2-7; 8 bases match TRBD1. CDR1 and CDR2 from the germline V gene are SEHNR and FQNEAQ (reference sequence). The CDR3 runs 13 residues. Losses at the gene ends were 5 bases for V and 7 bases for J; bases not matched to a gene: 7. The CDR3 DNA reads as TGTGCCAGCAGCCTACAGGGGGTGGGGGAGCAGTACTTC. Protein product: CASSLQGVGEQYF.

The chain uses TRBV7-9 and TRBJ2-5; the D gene is possibly TRBD2 (6 bases). Trimming took 5 bases from V and 5 from J, leaving 12 bases between them. Germline CDR1 reads SEHNR; CDR2 reads FQNEAQ (reference sequence). The CDR3 extends over 13 amino acids. The CDR3 region is CASSPGGRETQYF. The CDR3, as DNA: TGTGCCAGCAGCCCCGGAGGGAGGGAGACCCAGTACTTC.

The V call is TRBV6-1, the J call TRBJ2-7; 9 bases match TRBD1. This CDR3 region has 15 residues. After removal of 6 bases from V and 0 bases from J, the junction contained 6 bases not matched to a gene. Germline V lookup: CDR1 MNHNS, CDR2 SASEGT. The CDR3 sequence: CASRLQGASSYEQYF. CDR3 nucleotide sequence: TGTGCCAGCAGATTACAGGGGGCGAGCTCCTACGAGCAGTACTTC.

V is TRBV5-1 and J is TRBJ2-1, with D possibly TRBD1 on 5 matching bases. The CDR3 contains 15 residues. Looked up from germline, CDR1 is SGHRS and CDR2 is YFSETQ. Trimming took off 4 bases at V and 9 bases at J, with 20 bases between the two ends. CDR3 in amino acids: CASSGTGPHVSEQFF. CDR3 DNA: TGCGCCAGCAGCGGAACAGGTCCTCATGTGAGTGAGCAGTTCTTC. Full variable domain (rest looked up from reference TRBV5-1 and TRBJ2-1): KAGVTQTPRYLIKTRGQQVTLSCSPISGHRSVSWYQQTPGQGLQFLFEYFSETQRNKGNFPGRFSGRQFSNSRSEMNVSTLELGDSALYLCASSGTGPHVSEQFFGPGTRLTVL.

V is TRBV5-1 and J is TRBJ1-1; 9 nucleotides align to TRBD1. CDR1 SGHRS and CDR2 YFSETQ come from the germline V gene. Germline trimming cut 0 bases from V and 11 bases from J; bases unmatched to any gene: 8. The CDR3 spans 14 residues. The CDR3 region is CASSLGGTGRTAFF. CDR3 nucleotides: TGCGCCAGCAGCTTGGGGGGGACAGGGAGGACGGCTTTCTTT.

The rearrangement links TRBV30 to TRBJ1-3; 7 bases align to TRBD1. Germline V gene data show CDR1 as GTSNPN and CDR2 as SVGIG (reference sequence). The CDR3 is made up of 14 amino acids. V dropped 5 bases and J dropped 0; count of bases not matched to a gene: 4. The CDR3 DNA reads as TGTGCCTGGCAGGGGGTTAGCTCTGGAAACACCATATATTTT. This translates into CAWQGVSSGNTIYF. Combining the CDR3 with reference TRBV30 and TRBJ1-3 gives the whole variable domain SQTIHQWPATLVQPVGSPLSLECTVEGTSNPNLYWYRQAAGRGLQLLFYSVGIGQISSEVPQNLSASRPQDRQFILSSKKLLLSDSGFYLCAWQGVSSGNTIYFGEGSWLTVV.

This clone was found once. The gene calls are TRBV7-8 and TRBJ2-1; TRBD2 agrees at 10 bases. This CDR3 contains 16 residues. Looked up from germline, CDR1 is SGHVS and CDR2 is FQNEAQ. Trimming at V came to 7 bases and at J to 9 bases, leaving 15 bases not matched to a gene. CDR3 bases: TGTGCCAGCACCCCCAGCGGGGGGGAAAGGCGTGGTGAGCAGTTCTTC. It specifies CASTPSGGERRGEQFF.

The V and J genes are TRBV27 and TRBJ1-2, with 7 bases fitting TRBD1. This CDR3 is built from 15 residues. The junction had 8 bases not matched to a gene; V was cut back by 5 bases and J by 2 bases. From germline, CDR1 is MNHEY and CDR2 SMNVEV (reference sequence). As DNA, the CDR3 is TGTGCCAGCAGTACGATACAGGGGTGGAACTATGGCTACACCTTC. Its translation is CASSTIQGWNYGYTF.

This chain connects TRBV4-1 to TRBJ1-2; perhaps TRBD1 as D (5 bases). Germline V CDR1 and CDR2: MGHRA, YSYEKL. Trimming shortened V by 1 base and J by 1 base, and 22 bases separated the two germline ends. The CDR3 extends over 19 amino acids. The CDR3 DNA is TGCGCCAGCAGCCAAGTTTTGCGGAGGGTGGGGACTATTAACTATGGCTACACCTTC. This encodes CASSQVLRRVGTINYGYTF.

V is TRBV4-1 and J is TRBJ1-5; TRBD1 matches 7 bases. The CDR3 runs 15 residues. The trim removed 0 bases at V and 5 bases at J, leaving 4 bases unmatched. Germline CDR1 and CDR2: MGHRA and YSYEKL. In DNA form, the CDR3 reads TGCGCCAGCAGCCAAGATCGACAGGGATATCAGCCCCAGCATTTT. This gives the protein CASSQDRQGYQPQHF.

The chain is built from TRBV5-4 and TRBJ1-1; D might be TRBD1 (6 bases). Trimming left V 3 bases short and J 10 bases short, with 19 bases between. Germline V gives CDR1 SGHNT, CDR2 YYREEE (reference sequence). The CDR3 is 14 amino acids. The CDR3: CASSWGQGPPGAFF. The DNA for the CDR3 is TGTGCCAGCAGCTGGGGGCAGGGACCCCCTGGAGCTTTCTTT.

The J gene is TRBJ1-2, the V gene TRBV29-1; no clear D. Trimming pared 4 bases from V and 6 bases from J, leaving 12 bases between. CDR3 length: 12 amino acids. Germline V gives CDR1 SQVTM, CDR2 ANQGSEA. The CDR3 DNA follows: TGCAGCGTTGTTTCTCCGCGCGATGGCTACACCTTC. Protein sequence: CSVVSPRDGYTF.

The chain is built from TRBV12-5 and TRBJ2-2, with D perhaps matching TRBD2 (5 bases). The V end was cut by 0 bases, the J end by 5 bases, with 13 bases between. In germline, CDR1 is LGHNT, CDR2 FRNRAP. This CDR3 has 16 amino acids. The CDR3 DNA reads TGTGCTAGTGGTTTGGTAATCGGGAAGGATACCGGGGAGCTGTTTTTT. Amino acid sequence: CASGLVIGKDTGELFF.

This chain joins TRBV29-1 and TRBJ1-1, with 8 bases identical to TRBD1. Trimming removed 5 bases from V and 0 bases from J; junction bases left unmatched: 8. The CDR3 has 15 amino acids. The germline V gene has CDR1 SQVTM and CDR2 ANQGSEA. The CDR3 region is CSVQYRGGMNTEAFF. The CDR3 DNA is TGCAGCGTTCAGTACAGGGGGGGAATGAACACTGAAGCTTTCTTT.

The V call is TRBV18, the J call TRBJ1-2, with D perhaps matching TRBD1 (5 bases). The CDR3 extends over 12 amino acids. Trimming removed 6 bases from V and 6 bases from J, with 11 bases in between. Germline assignment: CDR1 KGHSH and CDR2 LQKENI. CDR3 nucleotides: TGTGCCAGCTCGCCAGACAGACATGGCTACACCTTC. It encodes CASSPDRHGYTF. The full variable domain, completed using reference TRBV18 and TRBJ1-2, is NAGVMQNPRHLVRRRGQEARLRCSPMKGHSHVYWYRQLPEEGLKFMVYLQKENIIDESGMPKERFSAEFPKEGPSILRIQQVVRGDSAAYFCASSPDRHGYTFGSGTRLTVV.

In its sample, this clone was seen once. In nucleotides, the CDR3 is TGTGCCAGCAGCGAGGGGACTAGCGGGCGGACCCAGTACTTC. The encoded protein is CASSEGTSGRTQYF. The chain joins TRBV9 to TRBJ2-5; 12 bases are shared with TRBD2. The V gene end was trimmed by 3 bases and the J gene end by 7 bases; junction bases not matched to a gene: 4. The V gene's germline CDR1 is SGDLS and CDR2 YYNGEE. There are 14 residues in the CDR3.

J is TRBJ1-5 and V is TRBV5-5, with D hard to call. V lost 0 bases to trimming and J lost 1 base, with 5 bases between them. The germline gives CDR1 SGHKS, CDR2 YYEKEE (reference sequence). The CDR3 has 14 residues. The CDR3 region is CASSLAESNQPQHF. CDR3 in DNA: TGTGCCAGCAGCTTGGCCGAGAGCAATCAGCCCCAGCATTTT. Full variable domain (outside the CDR3, taken from reference TRBV5-5 and TRBJ1-5): DAGVTQSPTHLIKTRGQQVTLRCSPISGHKSVSWYQQVLGQGPQFIFQYYEKEERGRGNFPDRFSARQFPNYSSELNVNALLLGDSALYLCASSLAESNQPQHFGDGTRLSIL.

This chain links TRBV30 with TRBJ2-2; D is undetermined. V dropped 0 bases and J dropped 1 base, with 6 bases sitting between them. The CDR3 consists of 14 residues. Germline V lookup: CDR1 GTSNPN, CDR2 SVGIG (reference sequence). CDR3 sequence: CAWSVSRNTGELFF. Written as DNA, the CDR3 is TGTGCCTGGAGTGTATCTAGGAACACCGGGGAGCTGTTTTTT.